The sequence of this T cell receptor (beta chain) was determined in a study of T cell changes during pregnancy in multiple sclerosis. The V and J ends lost 0 bases and 7 bases respectively, with 6 bases between them. The germline CDR1 and CDR2 sequences are GTSNPN and SVGIG (reference sequence). The CDR3 runs to 12 residues. This clone occurred a few times. The assay was immunoSEQ multiplex PCR, and TCRdb's table has in-frame clones only and misses some. The sample includes 45,000 to 60,000 clones, about 92% of them seen just once. The V call is TRBV30, the J call TRBJ1-4, with D tentatively TRBD1 (5 bases). This sequence originates from a female donor with multiple sclerosis, enrolled in a pregnancy study. The source was peripheral blood, collected in the second trimester of pregnancy. Written as DNA, the CDR3 is TGTGCCTGGAGTGTACAGGTTGAAAAACTGTTTTTT. Amino acid sequence: CAWSVQVEKLFF.